These 16 T cell receptor beta chains originate from one sample sequenced in a study of cytomegalovirus exposure and HLA in healthy donors (dated by TCRdb to 2016 to 2017). The receptor library was made with the immunoSEQ multiplex PCR assay. In its TCRdb copy, this immuneACCESS table keeps in-frame sequences only and misses some clones. Where compared with another copy, unresolved V genes explain less than half of these, and the others have no known cause. The sample contains 150,000 to 200,000 clones, around 84% of them found a single time. The ten top clones hold more than 15% of the sample. What was sequenced was PBMCs. These receptors all come from a man between 18 and 35 years old in good health and CMV-seropositive.

The chain combines TRBV5-1 with TRBJ2-1; 12 bases are shared with TRBD2. This CDR3 is built from 18 residues. Losses at the gene ends were 1 base for V and 0 bases for J; bases not matched to a gene: 5. The germline V gene has CDR1 SGHRS and CDR2 YFSETQ. In DNA form, the CDR3 reads TGCGCCAGCAGCTTGCTAGCGGGAGGGCATAGCTCCTACAATGAGCAGTTCTTC. Its translation is CASSLLAGGHSSYNEQFF.

This sequence joins TRBV11-3 and TRBJ2-1, with 9 bases fitting TRBD1. With 4 bases clipped from V and 5 bases from J, the junction kept 6 bases outside the gene matches. The CDR3 loop spans 15 amino acids. Germline assignment: CDR1 SGHNT and CDR2 YENEEA. The CDR3 sequence: CASSSGQGSNNEQFF. In nucleotides, the CDR3 is TGTGCCAGCAGCTCCGGACAGGGGAGTAACAATGAGCAGTTCTTC.

J is TRBJ2-2 and V is TRBV28, with D perhaps matching TRBD2 (7 bases). The CDR3 contains 16 residues. Trimming left V 3 bases short and J 1 base short, with 12 bases between. In germline, CDR1 is MDHEN, CDR2 SYDVKM. The CDR3 bases are TGTGCCAGCAGTTTTGGGGGGGGCCTGAACACCGGGGAGCTGTTTTTT. Encoded protein: CASSFGGGLNTGELFF. Using reference TRBV28 and TRBJ2-2 for the parts outside the CDR3, the full variable domain is DVKVTQSSRYLVKRTGEKVFLECVQDMDHENMFWYRQDPGLGLRLIYFSYDVKMKEKGDIPEGYSVSREKKERFSLILESASTNQTSMYLCASSFGGGLNTGELFFGEGSRLTVL.

V usage is TRBV5-4 and J usage is TRBJ1-3, with D possibly matching TRBD1 (5 bases). In germline, CDR1 is SGHNT, CDR2 YYREEE (reference sequence). The CDR3 loop spans 16 amino acids. Trimming removed 4 bases at V and 3 bases at J, with 17 bases between. CDR3 sequence (DNA): TGTGCCAGCAGCCAACCAGGAAGGGGCAGTGGAAACACCATATATTTT. Its protein is CASSQPGRGSGNTIYF. Drawing the rest from reference TRBV5-4 and TRBJ1-3, the complete variable domain is ETGVTQSPTHLIKTRGQQVTLRCSSQSGHNTVSWYQQALGQGPQFIFQYYREEENGRGNFPPRFSGLQFPNYSSELNVNALELDDSALYLCASSQPGRGSGNTIYFGEGSWLTVV.

The chain recombines TRBV9 with TRBJ1-1; D ambiguous. V lost 0 bases, J lost 0 bases, and 9 bases lay in between. CDR3 length: 15 residues. Germline CDR1 and CDR2: SGDLS and YYNGEE. The CDR3: CASSVESDLNTEAFF. As DNA, the CDR3 is TGTGCCAGCAGCGTAGAATCAGATTTGAACACTGAAGCTTTCTTT.

The rearrangement uses TRBV5-1 and TRBJ2-3, with 10 bases that match TRBD2. Germline lookup yields CDR1 SGHRS and CDR2 YFSETQ. Losses at the gene ends were 2 bases for V and 6 bases for J; bases not matched to a gene: 15. The CDR3 extends over 18 amino acids. CDR3 region: CASSFRFQRGGLGDTQYF. CDR3 coding DNA: TGCGCCAGCAGCTTTAGATTCCAGCGGGGGGGATTGGGGGATACGCAGTATTTT.

The chain carries TRBV5-1 and TRBJ2-5, with D possibly matching TRBD1 (6 bases). Germline V lookup: CDR1 SGHRS, CDR2 YFSETQ. V was clipped by 0 bases and J by 1 base, with 13 bases between them. The CDR3 length is 16 residues. Here the CDR3 reads CASSLEAGVLQETQYF. Written as DNA, the CDR3 is TGCGCCAGCAGCTTGGAAGCAGGGGTCCTCCAAGAGACCCAGTACTTC.

The J gene is TRBJ2-5, the V gene TRBV7-9; 8 bases agree with TRBD2. Germline CDR1 is SEHNR and CDR2 is FQNEAQ (reference sequence). The CDR3 contains 15 residues. V lost 5 bases, J lost 2 bases, and 7 bases stayed unmatched. The CDR3 DNA is TGTGCCAGCAGCACCACTAGCGGTGCACAAGAGACCCAGTACTTC. It is translated as CASSTTSGAQETQYF.

The CDR3 DNA sequence: TGTGCCAGCAGAGGAGGGAGAAACACCGGGGAGCTGTTTTTT. Translation gives CASRGGRNTGELFF. The J gene is TRBJ2-2, the V gene TRBV2; possible D gene TRBD2, 6 bases. The CDR3 has 14 amino acids. Trimming left V 6 bases short and J 2 bases short, with 10 bases between. The V gene's germline CDR1 is SNHLY and CDR2 FYNNEI.

V and J are TRBV27 and TRBJ1-3, with a tentative D call TRBD1 (6 bases). The V and J ends lost 3 bases and 0 bases respectively, with 9 bases between them. The CDR3 is 15 residues long. CDR1 and CDR2 (germline): MNHEY, SMNVEV (reference sequence). In nucleotides, the CDR3 is TGTGCCAGCAGTTTCTCAGGGGACTCTGGAAACACCATATATTTT. This codes for CASSFSGDSGNTIYF.

This sequence joins TRBV7-9 and TRBJ2-3, with TRBD1 identical over 9 bases. The germline gives CDR1 SEHNR, CDR2 FQNEAQ (reference sequence). The CDR3 runs to 15 residues. V shed 3 bases, J shed 2 bases, and the junction held 3 bases outside the gene matches. DNA for the CDR3: TGTGCCAGCAGCTTTGGGACAGGGACCACAGATACGCAGTATTTT. Residues: CASSFGTGTTDTQYF.

The chain recombines TRBV4-2 with TRBJ2-3, with no clear D. There are 13 residues in the CDR3. Per the germline V gene, CDR1 is LGHNA and CDR2 is YNFKEQ. Trimming pared 5 bases from V and 2 bases from J, leaving 8 bases between. The CDR3 region is CASSSPTTDTQYF. In DNA form, the CDR3 reads TGTGCCAGCAGCTCACCTACCACAGATACGCAGTATTTT.

V and J are TRBV5-1 and TRBJ2-3; D unresolved. CDR3 length: 14 residues. The germline V and J ends were trimmed by 0 bases and 2 bases, with 7 bases remaining between them. Germline loops: CDR1 SGHRS, CDR2 YFSETQ. The CDR3 bases are TGCGCCAGCAGCTTGGACAGATTCACAGATACGCAGTATTTT. This codes for CASSLDRFTDTQYF.

J is TRBJ2-7 and V is TRBV27; maybe TRBD2 (6 bases). This CDR3 contains 14 residues. Germline V gives CDR1 MNHEY, CDR2 SMNVEV (reference sequence). The V end lost 5 bases, the J end lost 3 bases, and 14 bases lay between the germline ends. The CDR3 DNA reads TGTGCCAGCAGTCCCTTTAGCGGACGCTACGAGCAGTACTTC. It is translated as CASSPFSGRYEQYF.

The chain uses TRBV5-1 and TRBJ1-1; perhaps TRBD1 as D (6 bases). V was shortened by 4 bases and J by 1 base, with 8 bases between the two germline ends. Looked up from germline, CDR1 is SGHRS and CDR2 is YFSETQ. The CDR3 contains 13 residues. Here the CDR3 reads CASSRGQNTEAFF. In DNA form, the CDR3 reads TGCGCCAGCAGCCGGGGACAGAACACTGAAGCTTTCTTT.

The CDR3 loop is CASSGGLASQDTQYF. CDR3 nucleotides: TGTGCCAGCAGCGGGGGACTAGCGTCTCAAGATACGCAGTATTTT. The chain employs TRBV9 and TRBJ2-3, with 10 bases fitting TRBD2. The junction had 6 bases not matched to a gene; V was cut back by 3 bases and J by 5 bases. This CDR3 contains 15 residues. The germline V gene encodes CDR1 SGDLS and CDR2 YYNGEE.